This T cell receptor beta chain is from a study of OX40 agonist ivuxolimab in advanced cancers. In the study overall: Every 2 weeks, ivuxolimab was infused into the patients intravenously at between 0.01 and 10 mg/kg.

V shed 0 bases and J shed 8 bases, with 11 bases lying between them. Germline V gives CDR1 MNHEY, CDR2 SVGAGI. The CDR3 spans 15 residues. Assay: immunoSEQ multiplex PCR; the TCRdb copy retains only in-frame clones and omits some. The sample has 50,000 to 70,000 clones, around 81% seen once. The sequence was collected from an adult with an advanced solid tumor such as melanoma, head and neck, liver or kidney cancer. V usage is TRBV6-5 and J usage is TRBJ1-6; D is undetermined. The starting material was CD4+ or CD8+ T cells sorted from blood, obtained in a trial of the OX40 agonist ivuxolimab. The CDR3 loop is CASSYSSIGDSPLHF. As DNA, the CDR3 is TGTGCCAGCAGTTACTCGAGTATTGGGGATTCACCCCTCCACTTT.